These 17 T cell receptor beta chains were all obtained from the same sample, sequenced in a study of T-cell memory formation after mild COVID-19. TCRdb called the 5' RACE reads again in MiXCR, with one record for every CDR3 protein. The table lists approximately 99,000 distinct CDR3 sequences, roughly a sixth of them singletons. Sequenced sample: PBMCs or a T cell subset sorted from them (not recorded which). All receptors come from a man between 18 and 35 years old who had mild COVID-19 (a few samples of this study predate the infection). Cell type and time point are not known.

The CDR3 bases are TGCGCCAGCAGCTTGGAACTAGGGGAGCTGTTTTTT. This sequence encodes CASSLELGELFF. This chain uses TRBV5-1 with TRBJ2-2; D remains unclear. Germline CDR1 SGHRS, CDR2 YFSETQ. CDR3 length: 12 amino acids. V was cut by 0 bases and J by 8 bases, with 5 bases left in between.

In its sample, this clonotype was seen a few times. This chain connects TRBV9 to TRBJ2-2; D not resolved. The V and J ends lost 5 bases and 5 bases respectively, with 16 bases between them. This CDR3 comprises 15 residues. Per germline, CDR1 SGDLS and CDR2 YYNGEE. The DNA for the CDR3 is TGTGCCAGCAGTACACGAAGGGTCTTAACCGGGGAGCTGTTTTTT. It encodes CASSTRRVLTGELFF.

This chain links TRBV5-1 with TRBJ1-5, with a weak D call TRBD1 (5 bases). V was pared by 0 bases and J by 0 bases, with 7 bases between. CDR3 length equals 15 residues. Germline CDR1 reads SGHRS; CDR2 reads YFSETQ. CDR3 residues: CASSLGGDSNQPQHF. The DNA of the CDR3 is TGCGCCAGCAGCTTGGGAGGGGATAGCAATCAGCCCCAGCATTTT.

This chain uses TRBV21-1 with TRBJ2-2; the D call TRBD2 from the table was never checked on the DNA. TRBV21-1 is classified as a pseudogene. The CDR3 extends over 19 amino acids. In DNA form, the CDR3 reads TGTGCCAGCAGCAGACCGGGACTAGCGGGGGCTTCGAACACCGGGGAGCTGTTTTTT. This gives the protein CASSRPGLAGASNTGELFF.

The V and J genes are TRBV5-1 and TRBJ2-6, with TRBD1 as a possible D gene (5 bases). The V end lost 4 bases, the J end lost 0 bases, and 8 bases lay between the germline ends. Germline CDR1 reads SGHRS; CDR2 reads YFSETQ. The CDR3 loop spans 15 amino acids. In DNA form, the CDR3 reads TGCGCCAGCAGCACCGACAGCTCTGGGGCCAACGTCCTGACTTTC. Translated: CASSTDSSGANVLTF.

The chain combines TRBV28 with TRBJ1-2; 9 nucleotides match TRBD1. Per the germline V gene, CDR1 is MDHEN and CDR2 is SYDVKM. With V trimmed by 5 bases and J by 9 bases, 4 bases remained unmatched. The CDR3 sequence is 12 residues long. This CDR3 is CASSKQGASYTF. DNA for the CDR3: TGTGCCAGCAGTAAACAGGGGGCTAGCTACACCTTC.

This sequence joins TRBV29-1 and TRBJ2-3; D unresolved. The CDR3 sequence is 13 residues long. V lost 0 bases and J lost 1, with 5 bases in between. CDR1 is SQVTM, CDR2 ANQGSEA, per germline. This CDR3 reads CSVEDPGTDTQYF. Here the CDR3 DNA reads TGCAGCGTTGAAGATCCAGGCACAGATACGCAGTATTTT.

This clonotype was seen a handful of times. The genes are TRBV5-1 and TRBJ2-1, with D maybe TRBD2 (5 bases). Germline CDR1 reads SGHRS; CDR2 reads YFSETQ. The V and J ends lost 1 base and 5 bases respectively, with 13 bases between them. The CDR3 totals 15 residues. CDR3 in DNA: TGCGCCAGCAGCTTGAACGGGGTGTCTCACAATGAGCAGTTCTTC. It codes for CASSLNGVSHNEQFF. The entire variable domain, with the rest obtained from reference TRBV5-1 and TRBJ2-1, is as follows: KAGVTQTPRYLIKTRGQQVTLSCSPISGHRSVSWYQQTPGQGLQFLFEYFSETQRNKGNFPGRFSGRQFSNSRSEMNVSTLELGDSALYLCASSLNGVSHNEQFFGPGTRLTVL.

CDR3 sequence: CASSEGGRIQFF. Here the CDR3 DNA reads TGTGCCAGCAGTGAAGGGGGACGTATCCAGTTCTTT. V is TRBV6-1 and J is TRBJ1-1, with D possibly being TRBD1 (5 bases). Germline V CDR1 and CDR2: MNHNS, SASEGT. The length of the CDR3 is 12 residues. V lost 1 base and J 14 bases, leaving 14 bases between the germline ends.

The chain has TRBV6-5 and TRBJ2-3; the match to TRBD1 covers 11 bases. The CDR3 covers 16 residues. Unmatched junction bases numbered 8, after V lost 4 bases and J lost 5 bases. In germline, CDR1 is MNHEY, CDR2 SVGAGI. The CDR3 nucleotides are TGTGCCAGCAGTTCGGCCGGGACAGGGGGAAGAGATACGCAGTATTTT. Its protein is CASSSAGTGGRDTQYF.

This chain connects TRBV9 to TRBJ2-1; tentatively, D is TRBD2 (7 bases). Trimming took 0 bases from V and 4 from J, leaving 11 bases between them. Germline values: CDR1 SGDLS, CDR2 YYNGEE. This CDR3 has 15 residues. The CDR3 reads CASSVGGGGYNEQFF. CDR3 bases: TGTGCCAGCAGCGTAGGCGGGGGCGGATACAATGAGCAGTTCTTC.

This clonotype has only a few counts. The chain is built from TRBV7-2 and TRBJ1-2; D is uncertain. Trimming took 1 base from V and 7 from J, leaving 13 bases between them. The germline V gene has CDR1 SGHTA and CDR2 FQGNSA. There are 14 residues in the CDR3. The CDR3 DNA reads as TGTGCCAGCAGCTTAGTCCGCCAACCAGGTGGCTACACCTTC. It specifies CASSLVRQPGGYTF.

The chain uses TRBV5-1 and TRBJ2-7; D is unresolved. Trimming removed 0 bases at V and 1 base at J, with 8 bases between. This CDR3 has 14 amino acids. CDR1 and CDR2 from the germline V gene are SGHRS and YFSETQ. CDR3 bases: TGCGCCAGCAGCTTGGACAGATTATCCTACGAGCAGTACTTC. It specifies CASSLDRLSYEQYF.

The rearrangement joins TRBV2 to TRBJ1-5; possible D gene TRBD1, 6 bases. Germline CDR1 is SNHLY and CDR2 is FYNNEI. The CDR3 spans 14 residues. V dropped 7 bases and J dropped 5 bases, with 15 bases sitting between them. The CDR3 region is CASTSDSPDQPQHF. In nucleotides, the CDR3 is TGTGCCAGCACCTCGGACAGCCCGGATCAGCCCCAGCATTTT.

This clonotype was found a few times. As DNA, the CDR3 is TGTGCCTGGAGTGGCAGCCTCCAAGAGACCCAGTACTTC. Its protein product is CAWSGSLQETQYF. The chain recombines TRBV30 with TRBJ2-5, with D unresolved. CDR3 length: 13 amino acids. With 1 base removed from V and 1 base from J, the gap between germline ends came to 7 bases. Germline V gene data show CDR1 as GTSNPN and CDR2 as SVGIG (reference sequence). Full variable domain (outside the CDR3, taken from reference TRBV30 and TRBJ2-5): SQTIHQWPATLVQPVGSPLSLECTVEGTSNPNLYWYRQAAGRGLQLLFYSVGIGQISSEVPQNLSASRPQDRQFILSSKKLLLSDSGFYLCAWSGSLQETQYFGPGTRLLVL.

This rearrangement joins TRBV6-2 or TRBV6-3 to TRBJ1-1, with unresolved D. The CDR3 runs to 15 residues. Trimming shortened V by 5 bases and J by 0 bases, and 13 bases separated the two germline ends. Germline lookup yields CDR1 MNHEY and CDR2 SVGEGT. In DNA, the CDR3 is TGTGCCAGCAGTGCCGGACTGTGGCTGAACACTGAAGCTTTCTTT. It translates to CASSAGLWLNTEAFF.

This clonotype occurred a few times. The V gene is TRBV5-4, the J gene TRBJ2-2, with 10 bases lining up with TRBD2. Trimming at V came to 6 bases and at J to 4 bases, leaving 9 bases not matched to a gene. From germline, CDR1 is SGHNT and CDR2 YYREEE (reference sequence). There are 16 residues in the CDR3. The CDR3 loop is CASKNLAGVGTGELFF. The CDR3 bases are TGTGCCAGCAAAAATCTAGCGGGGGTTGGCACCGGGGAGCTGTTTTTT.